These 13 T cell receptor beta chains were all obtained from the same sample, sequenced in a study of blood T cell repertoires in COVID-19. Clones were sequenced by immunoSEQ multiplex PCR, and TCRdb holds only the in-frame ones, with some missing. The sample records 250,000 to 350,000 clones, 90% being singletons. Input material: PBMCs or T cells enriched from blood (not recorded which). The receptors shown here come from a woman aged 18-30 years with acute COVID-19.

CDR3 in DNA: TGTGCCAGCAGCGTAGGTGGCGGGAGGGGGGCAGATACGCAGTATTTT. This sequence encodes CASSVGGGRGADTQYF. The chain uses TRBV9 and TRBJ2-3; 9 bases are shared with TRBD2. The ends lost 0 bases at V and 4 bases at J; junction bases unmatched: 6. The CDR3 length is 16 residues. CDR1 is SGDLS, CDR2 YYNGEE, per germline.

The chain has TRBV28 and TRBJ1-1; D is possibly TRBD1 (6 bases). The ends were cut back, 3 bases at V and 5 bases at J, with 22 bases in the middle. The CDR3 extends over 17 amino acids. Germline CDR1 and CDR2: MDHEN and SYDVKM. The CDR3 bases are TGTGCCAGCAGTTTTTCGTTCCAGTCGGGGGGCAGGACTGAAGCTTTCTTT. Its protein product is CASSFSFQSGGRTEAFF.

The V and J genes are TRBV28 and TRBJ2-2; weak D call: TRBD1 (6 bases). This CDR3 is 14 amino acids long. In germline, CDR1 is MDHEN, CDR2 SYDVKM. V gave up 7 bases and J gave up 0 bases, with 9 bases separating them. The CDR3 is CASTGQTNTGELFF. The DNA for the CDR3 is TGTGCCAGCACTGGACAGACGAACACCGGGGAGCTGTTTTTT.

This clone came up many times. V is TRBV7-4 and J is TRBJ1-5; D unclear. CDR3 length equals 16 residues. The germline V gene has CDR1 SGHVT and CDR2 SQSDAQ. Trimming shortened V by 1 base and J by 0 bases, and 10 bases separated the two germline ends. As DNA, the CDR3 is TGTGCCAGCAGCTTAGTAGCGGATCATAGCAATCAGCCCCAGCATTTT. This encodes CASSLVADHSNQPQHF.

The chain carries TRBV5-1 and TRBJ1-4; 10 nucleotides agree with TRBD1. The ends lost 4 bases at V and 4 bases at J; junction bases unmatched: 4. Looked up from germline, CDR1 is SGHRS and CDR2 is YFSETQ. This CDR3 region has 15 residues. The CDR3 coding sequence is TGCGCCAGCAGCGCGGGACAGGGGCTTAATGAAAAACTGTTTTTT. It encodes CASSAGQGLNEKLFF.

This rearrangement joins TRBV5-5 to TRBJ1-3; 7 bases map to TRBD1. The germline CDR1 and CDR2 sequences are SGHKS and YYEKEE (reference sequence). V lost 4 bases to trimming and J lost 4 bases; unmatched junction nucleotides: 8. This CDR3 comprises 15 residues. The CDR3 DNA reads TGTGCCAGCAGCCTATCGACAGGGAGAGGAAACACCATATATTTT. Translated: CASSLSTGRGNTIYF.

The V and J genes are TRBV5-5 and TRBJ2-7, with 9 bases that match TRBD1. The trim removed 1 base at V and 4 bases at J, leaving 12 bases unmatched. CDR1 is SGHKS, CDR2 YYEKEE, per germline (reference sequence). The CDR3 totals 17 residues. The DNA for the CDR3 is TGTGCCAGCAGCTTGAGGAAATCAGGGACAGGGTTTTACGAGCAGTACTTC. It encodes CASSLRKSGTGFYEQYF. Supplemented by reference TRBV5-5 and TRBJ2-7, the full variable domain reads DAGVTQSPTHLIKTRGQQVTLRCSPISGHKSVSWYQQVLGQGPQFIFQYYEKEERGRGNFPDRFSARQFPNYSSELNVNALLLGDSALYLCASSLRKSGTGFYEQYFGPGTRLTVT.

In this sample, this clone turned up once. This CDR3 reads CASSLIGGLTDTQYF. CDR3 in DNA: TGTGCCAGCAGTTTAATAGGGGGTCTCACAGATACGCAGTATTTT. The genes are TRBV27 and TRBJ2-3, with a possible D match to TRBD1 (6 bases). Germline CDR1 MNHEY, CDR2 SMNVEV (reference sequence). The CDR3 is made up of 15 amino acids. The V and J ends lost 2 bases and 2 bases respectively, with 11 bases between them.

The J gene is TRBJ2-3, the V gene TRBV9; D is uncertain. This CDR3 has 14 residues. V gave up 6 bases and J gave up 2 bases, with 13 bases separating them. The germline CDR1 and CDR2 sequences are SGDLS and YYNGEE. In DNA, the CDR3 is TGTGCCAGCACCCGCGGAGTGCTCACAGATACGCAGTATTTT. This codes for CASTRGVLTDTQYF.

This sequence joins TRBV12-5 and TRBJ2-1, with D possibly TRBD1 on 6 matching bases. The CDR3 length is 17 residues. The ends were cut back, 1 base at V and 0 bases at J, with 13 bases in the middle. The germline gives CDR1 LGHNT, CDR2 FRNRAP. This CDR3 is CASGLAQDSYSYNEQFF. The DNA for the CDR3 is TGTGCTAGTGGTTTGGCCCAGGACAGTTACTCCTACAATGAGCAGTTCTTC. The full variable domain, completed using reference TRBV12-5 and TRBJ2-1, is DARVTQTPRHKVTEMGQEVTMRCQPILGHNTVFWYRQTMMQGLELLAYFRNRAPLDDSGMPKDRFSAEMPDATLATLKIQPSEPRDSAVYFCASGLAQDSYSYNEQFFGPGTRLTVL.

The rearrangement joins TRBV18 to TRBJ1-1, with 8 bases identical to TRBD1. Losses at the gene ends were 8 bases for V and 4 bases for J; bases not matched to a gene: 6. This CDR3 has 13 residues. Germline V gene data show CDR1 as KGHSH and CDR2 as LQKENI. The CDR3 DNA reads TGTGCCAGCGCCCGGGACAGGAGCACTGAAGCTTTCTTT. Translating it yields CASARDRSTEAFF.

The chain employs TRBV3-1 (or the pseudogene TRBV3-2) and TRBJ1-4; D is ambiguous. This CDR3 has 14 amino acids. Germline lookup yields CDR1 LGHDT and CDR2 YNNKEL (reference sequence). V was trimmed by 1 base and J by 4 bases, leaving 7 bases between them. The CDR3 region is CASSQAGINEKLFF. The CDR3 coding sequence is TGTGCCAGCAGCCAAGCCGGTATTAATGAAAAACTGTTTTTT.

The chain recombines TRBV9 with TRBJ2-3; 8 nucleotides agree with TRBD1. Germline trimming cut 4 bases from V and 3 bases from J; bases unmatched to any gene: 10. This CDR3 spans 16 amino acids. CDR1 SGDLS and CDR2 YYNGEE come from the germline V gene. CDR3 in amino acids: CASSIQGVIETDTQYF. The CDR3, as DNA: TGTGCCAGCAGCATACAGGGGGTAATTGAGACAGATACGCAGTATTTT.